This T cell receptor beta chain originates from a study of cytomegalovirus exposure and HLA in healthy donors. Whole-study context: The same platform as the approximately 640 first-cohort repertoires was used for the 90 to 150 validation repertoires, a later analysis reported.

Here immunoSEQ multiplex PCR was the method, and the copy in TCRdb shows in-frame clones only, minus some. Of tens of thousands of clones listed, 80% to 95% are singletons. The donors formed part of the roughly 110-subject validation cohort, distinct from the roughly 600-subject first cohort. On this clone: Its antigen is not known.

Overall study findings and caveats: Later, an analysis found that TCR clusters from the first cohort tended to co-occur in the 120 validation repertoires. There were 164 TCR beta chains listed as cytomegalovirus-associated.

The TCR originated in a woman in her twenties or thirties in good health and CMV-seronegative. Sequencing was carried out using PBMCs.

Written as DNA, the CDR3 is TGTGCCAGCTCACCCCGGGGGTGGCTTTCCTACGAGCAGTACTTC. Encoded protein: CASSPRGWLSYEQYF. The chain couples TRBV18 to TRBJ2-7; D is possibly TRBD2 (6 bases). Trimming shortened V by 3 bases and J by 1 base, and 13 bases separated the two germline ends. CDR3 length: 15 amino acids. Looked up from germline, CDR1 is KGHSH and CDR2 is LQKENI.